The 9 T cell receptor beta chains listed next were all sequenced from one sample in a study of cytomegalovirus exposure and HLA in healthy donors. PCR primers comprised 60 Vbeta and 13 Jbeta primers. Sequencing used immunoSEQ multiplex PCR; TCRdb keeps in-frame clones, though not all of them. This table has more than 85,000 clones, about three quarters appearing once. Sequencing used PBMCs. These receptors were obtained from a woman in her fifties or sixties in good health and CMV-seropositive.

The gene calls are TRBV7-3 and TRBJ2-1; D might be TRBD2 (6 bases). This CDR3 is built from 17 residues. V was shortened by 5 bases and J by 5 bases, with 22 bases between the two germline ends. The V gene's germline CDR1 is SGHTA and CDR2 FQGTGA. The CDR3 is CASSPPFRGTVHNEQFF. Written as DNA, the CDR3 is TGTGCCAGCAGCCCCCCCTTTCGGGGGACTGTACACAATGAGCAGTTCTTC.

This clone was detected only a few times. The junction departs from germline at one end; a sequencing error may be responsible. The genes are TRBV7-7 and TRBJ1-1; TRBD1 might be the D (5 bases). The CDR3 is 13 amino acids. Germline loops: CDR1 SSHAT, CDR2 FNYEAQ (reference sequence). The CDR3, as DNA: TGTGCTAGCAGCACGGGACTCAACACTGAAGCTTTCTTT. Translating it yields CASSTGLNTEAFF.

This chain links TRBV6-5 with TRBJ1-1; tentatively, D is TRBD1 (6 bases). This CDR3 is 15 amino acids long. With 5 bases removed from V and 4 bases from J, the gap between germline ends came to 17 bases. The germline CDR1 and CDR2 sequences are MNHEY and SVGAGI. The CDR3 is CASSRPARGGTEAFF. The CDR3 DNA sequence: TGTGCCAGCAGTCGCCCCGCCAGGGGTGGCACTGAAGCTTTCTTT.

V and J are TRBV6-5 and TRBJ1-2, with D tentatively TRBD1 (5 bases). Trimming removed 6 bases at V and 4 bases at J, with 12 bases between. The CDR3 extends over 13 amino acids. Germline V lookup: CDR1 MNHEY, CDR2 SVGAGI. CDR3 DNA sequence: TGTGCCAGCAGGCTTCAGGGTGGCTATGGCTACACCTTC. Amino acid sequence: CASRLQGGYGYTF.

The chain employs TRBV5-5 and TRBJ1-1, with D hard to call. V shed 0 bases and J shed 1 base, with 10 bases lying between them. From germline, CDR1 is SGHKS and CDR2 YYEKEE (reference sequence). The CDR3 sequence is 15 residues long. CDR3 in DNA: TGTGCCAGCAGCTTGGCCCGCCCGAGGAACACTGAAGCTTTCTTT. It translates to CASSLARPRNTEAFF.

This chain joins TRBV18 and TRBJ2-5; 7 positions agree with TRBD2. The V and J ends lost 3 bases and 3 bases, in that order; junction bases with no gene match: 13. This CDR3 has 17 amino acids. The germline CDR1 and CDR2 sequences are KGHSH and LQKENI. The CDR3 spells CASSPLRWAGVKETQYF. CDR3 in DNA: TGTGCCAGCTCACCTTTAAGATGGGCGGGAGTCAAAGAGACCCAGTACTTC.

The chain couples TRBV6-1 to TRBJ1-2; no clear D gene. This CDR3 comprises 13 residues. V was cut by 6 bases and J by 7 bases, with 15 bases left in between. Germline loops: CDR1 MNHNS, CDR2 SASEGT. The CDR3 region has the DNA TGTGCCAGCAGCACGGTAGGAGGCGCTGGCTACACCTTC. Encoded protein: CASSTVGGAGYTF.

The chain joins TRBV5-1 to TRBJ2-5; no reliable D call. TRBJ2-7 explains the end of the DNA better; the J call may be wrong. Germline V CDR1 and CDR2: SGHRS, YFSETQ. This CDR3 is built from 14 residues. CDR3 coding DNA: TGCGCCAGCAGCTTGGGCCCCCCCACCTACGAGCAGTACTTC. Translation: CASSLGPPTYEQYF.

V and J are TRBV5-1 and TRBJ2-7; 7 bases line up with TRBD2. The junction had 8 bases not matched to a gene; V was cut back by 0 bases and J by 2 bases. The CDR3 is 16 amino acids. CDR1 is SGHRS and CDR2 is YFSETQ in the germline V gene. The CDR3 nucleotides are TGCGCCAGCAGCTTGGGGCCTAGCGGCCAGGCCTACGAGCAGTACTTC. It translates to CASSLGPSGQAYEQYF.